This T cell receptor beta chain originates from a study of shared clonotypes between healthy human individuals. Study-wide results and caveats: An expected dependence of interdonor clonotype sharing on sequencing depth was noted.

Details on this clone: The antigen is not known.

Measured with immunoSEQ multiplex PCR; TCRdb has only the in-frame clones, and not every one. The repertoire has 2 million to 3 million clones, approximately 93% of them found once; the top ten carry about 0.34%. This receptor was taken from a man younger than 35 in good health. Some clones in this sample may be carry-over from other donors' samples. The sequencing sample was made of naive CD4+ T cells from PBMCs. Sample subset: CD45RA+ positively selected.

The CDR3 bases are TGCGCCAGCAGCCAGCCTTTAATGCAAGAGACCCAGTACTTC. The encoded protein is CASSQPLMQETQYF. The chain joins TRBV4-1 to TRBJ2-5, with unresolved D. This CDR3 contains 14 residues. The V and J ends lost 3 bases and 2 bases respectively, with 10 bases between them. Germline assignment: CDR1 MGHRA and CDR2 YSYEKL.